These T cell receptor beta chains were read from a single sample in a study of blood T cell repertoires in COVID-19. Libraries were prepared by immunoSEQ multiplex PCR; TCRdb keeps only in-frame clonotypes and omits some of them. The sample holds approximately 190,000 clones; roughly 79% are singletons and the top ten take 6.9%. The sequencing sample was made of peripheral blood. The origin of the receptors is a human donor with acute or convalescent COVID-19. The donor label of this sample is uncertain. CDR3s include the opening cysteine and the closing phenylalanine or tryptophan. A D gene is named only where the DNA matches it firmly. For some rows the clone size is stated as once, few or many, or as a class when expanded; others skip it.

once,TRBJ2-7,NA,TRBV11-2,CASSPQGGLSFSYEQYF,TGTGCCAGCAGCCCACAGGGGGGGCTGTCCTTCTCCTACGAGCAGTACTTC
NA,TRBJ1-1,TRBD1,TRBV19,CASSIGGINRGYTEAFF,TGTGCCAGTAGTATAGGGGGCATTAACAGGGGCTACACTGAAGCTTTCTTT
few,TRBJ1-5,TRBD1,TRBV18,CASSQDRGTGNQPQHF,TGTGCCAGCTCCCAGGACAGGGGGACAGGCAATCAGCCCCAGCATTTT
NA,TRBJ2-5,TRBD2,TRBV29-1,CSGRTRTQATQYF,TGCAGCGGGCGGACTAGAACTCAAGCGACCCAGTACTTC
NA,TRBJ2-7,NA,TRBV6-2/TRBV6-3,CASSYSHRPSYEQYF,TGTGCCAGCAGTTACTCTCACAGGCCGTCCTACGAGCAGTACTTC
NA,TRBJ2-7,NA,TRBV6-2/TRBV6-3,CASSDPRVFSYEQYF,TGTGCCAGCAGCGACCCCAGGGTCTTCTCCTACGAGCAGTACTTC
NA,TRBJ2-5,NA,TRBV5-5,CASSFGAGETQYF,TGTGCCAGCAGCTTTGGGGCGGGGGAGACCCAGTACTTC
NA,TRBJ1-5,TRBD1,TRBV19,CASSRDSRQPQHF,TGTGCCAGTAGTAGGGACAGTCGGCAGCCCCAGCATTTT
NA,TRBJ2-7,NA,TRBV5-4,CASSAGARAAYEQYF,TGTGCCAGCAGCGCGGGTGCGAGGGCGGCCTACGAGCAGTACTTC
NA,TRBJ1-3,TRBD1,TRBV28,CASSSYRGQSSGNTIYF,TGTGCCAGCAGTTCTTACCGGGGACAGAGCTCTGGAAACACCATATATTTT
NA,TRBJ2-3,TRBD2,TRBV13,CASSLVAGRTDTQYF,TGTGCCAGCAGCTTAGTAGCGGGGCGCACAGATACGCAGTATTTT
NA,TRBJ2-3,TRBD2,TRBV5-1,CASRRLAGPASTDTQYF,TGCGCCAGCAGGAGACTAGCGGGACCCGCAAGCACAGATACGCAGTATTTT
NA,TRBJ2-5,TRBD2,TRBV15,CATSRDAQISGSFETQYF,TGTGCCACCAGCAGAGACGCCCAGATTAGCGGGAGTTTTGAGACCCAGTACTTC
NA,TRBJ2-7,TRBD1,TRBV7-3,CASARDRISYEQYF,TGTGCTTCCGCTCGGGACAGGATTTCCTACGAGCAGTACTTC
NA,TRBJ1-4,TRBD1,TRBV10-3,CAISEWIGTGSLEKLFF,TGTGCCATCAGTGAGTGGATCGGGACAGGAAGCCTAGAAAAACTGTTTTTT
NA,TRBJ2-7,NA,TRBV11-2,CASSLDGGASSYEQYF,TGTGCCAGCAGCTTAGATGGGGGGGCCAGCTCCTACGAGCAGTACTTC
NA,TRBJ1-1,TRBD1,TRBV7-9,CASSFQGADTEAFF,TGTGCCAGCAGCTTCCAGGGGGCTGACACTGAAGCTTTCTTT
NA,TRBJ2-1,TRBD1,TRBV7-9,CASSLWGTGGNEQFF,TGTGCCAGCAGCTTATGGGGGACAGGGGGCAATGAGCAGTTCTTC
NA,TRBJ1-3,NA,TRBV4-1,CASSQVGSSGNTIYF,TGCGCCAGCAGCCAAGTAGGGAGCTCTGGAAACACCATATATTTT
NA,TRBJ2-1,NA,TRBV5-1,CASSLVAAGPRNEQFF,TGCGCCAGCAGCTTGGTGGCGGCGGGCCCGAGAAATGAGCAGTTCTTC
NA,TRBJ2-1,TRBD2,TRBV18,CASSPRTSGRVNEQFF,TGTGCCAGCTCACCGAGGACTAGCGGGAGGGTCAATGAGCAGTTCTTC
NA,TRBJ2-5,NA,TRBV19,CASTQGGHPGETQYF,TGTGCCAGTACCCAGGGGGGACACCCTGGGGAGACCCAGTACTTC
NA,TRBJ2-7,NA,TRBV28,CASSPGSTGYEQYF,TGTGCCAGCTCCCCGGGCAGCACAGGGTACGAGCAGTACTTC
NA,TRBJ1-1,TRBD1,TRBV28,CASSPNRGYTEAFF,TGTGCCAGCAGTCCCAACAGGGGCTACACTGAAGCTTTCTTT
NA,TRBJ2-1,NA,TRBV20-1,CSASNPQRVYNEQFF,TGCAGTGCTAGTAACCCCCAGCGGGTATACAATGAGCAGTTCTTC
few,TRBJ1-6,NA,TRBV19,CASSIITGSYNSPLHF,TGTGCCAGTAGTATTATTACAGGCAGTTATAATTCACCCCTCCACTTT
NA,TRBJ2-3,TRBD1,TRBV27,CASSLSGTGGTDTQYF,TGTGCCAGCAGTTTATCCGGGACAGGCGGCACAGATACGCAGTATTTT
NA,TRBJ1-2,NA,TRBV28,CASSPGDYGYTF,TGTGCCAGCAGTCCCGGGGACTATGGCTACACCTTC
NA,TRBJ2-1,NA,TRBV15,CATSPEGARPKWFF,TGTGCCACCAGCCCGGAGGGGGCGAGGCCCAAATGGTTCTTC
NA,TRBJ2-7,NA,TRBV18,CASSPAAGSSYEQYF,TGTGCCAGCTCACCGGCTGCAGGGTCCTCCTACGAGCAGTACTTC
few,TRBJ2-2,TRBD2,TRBV28,CASMETGGNTGELFF,TGTGCCAGCATGGAGACGGGAGGTAACACCGGGGAGCTGTTTTTT
NA,TRBJ1-2,TRBD1,TRBV2,CASSRGGDRGYGYTF,TGTGCCAGCAGTCGGGGCGGGGACAGGGGCTATGGCTACACCTTC
NA,TRBJ2-3,NA,TRBV21-1,CASPASAGELSTDTQYF,TGTGCCAGCCCGGCCTCAGCGGGAGAACTAAGCACAGATACGCAGTATTTT
once,TRBJ1-1,NA,TRBV7-2,CASSAQGRLGITEAFF,TGTGCCAGCAGCGCACAGGGTAGGCTGGGTATCACTGAAGCTTTCTTT
NA,TRBJ1-2,TRBD1,TRBV5-1,CASSLGLGQSYGYTF,TGCGCCAGCAGCTTGGGCCTGGGACAGTCGTATGGCTACACCTTC
NA,TRBJ1-4,TRBD1,TRBV28,CASSPGQGAFNEKLFF,TGTGCCAGCAGTCCGGGACAGGGGGCCTTTAATGAAAAACTGTTTTTT
NA,TRBJ2-3,NA,TRBV6-5,CASRIQGLSDTQYF,TGTGCCAGCAGAATACAGGGTTTGTCAGATACGCAGTATTTT
NA,TRBJ1-1,NA,TRBV5-1,CASSLSQVGTEAFF,TGCGCCAGCAGCTTGTCACAGGTAGGCACTGAAGCTTTCTTT
NA,TRBJ2-3,NA,TRBV20-1,CSARDQDTQYF,TGCAGTGCTAGAGATCAAGATACGCAGTATTTT
NA,TRBJ2-1,NA,TRBV11-3,CASSLGGGIVDNEQFF,TGTGCCAGCAGCTTAGGTGGCGGGATAGTCGACAATGAGCAGTTCTTC
NA,TRBJ2-7,TRBD1,TRBV6-5,CASSRGTGGTYEQYF,TGTGCCAGCAGTCGGGGGACAGGGGGAACCTACGAGCAGTACTTC
few,TRBJ2-1,TRBD2,TRBV7-3,CASTLAAGGFYNEQFF,TGTGCCAGCACCCTGGCGGCGGGAGGGTTCTACAATGAGCAGTTCTTC
NA,TRBJ1-2,TRBD1,TRBV15,CATSKGPGTGSF,TGTGCCACCAGCAAAGGGCCCGGGACAGGCAGCTTC
NA,TRBJ2-7,TRBD1,TRBV29-1,CSVFPGQRPYEQYF,TGCAGCGTGTTTCCGGGACAGAGGCCCTACGAGCAGTACTTC
NA,TRBJ2-7,TRBD2,TRBV11-3,CASSQGSLAGGGEQYF,TGTGCCAGCAGCCAAGGGTCTCTAGCGGGAGGAGGGGAGCAGTACTTC
NA,TRBJ2-1,TRBD2,TRBV5-4,CASSLAMTSFNEQFF,TGTGCCAGCAGCCTCGCAATGACTAGCTTCAATGAGCAGTTCTTC
NA,TRBJ2-3,NA,TRBV5-8,CASSLQRGGTDTQYF,TGTGCCAGCAGCTTGCAGCGCGGAGGCACAGATACGCAGTATTTT
NA,TRBJ2-3,NA,TRBV7-2,CASRPTRERFTDTQYF,TGTGCCAGCAGACCTACTAGAGAGCGGTTCACAGATACGCAGTATTTT
few,TRBJ2-7,NA,TRBV28,CASSLYSGAGEQYF,TGTGCCAGCAGTTTATATTCGGGAGCAGGCGAGCAGTACTTC
NA,TRBJ2-7,NA,TRBV5-1,CASSLGLAKYEQYF,TGCGCCAGCAGCTTGGGGCTAGCGAAATACGAGCAGTACTTC
NA,TRBJ2-1,TRBD2,TRBV5-1,CASSFAGAFYEQFF,TGCGCCAGCAGCTTTGCGGGAGCCTTTTATGAGCAGTTCTTC
NA,TRBJ2-7,TRBD2,TRBV3-1/TRBV3-2,CASSHAGTSGNEQYF,TGTGCCAGCAGCCATGCCGGGACTAGCGGGAACGAGCAGTACTTC
NA,TRBJ1-2,NA,TRBV19,CASSIIGAYGYTF,TGTGCCAGTAGTATCATTGGGGCCTATGGCTACACCTTC
NA,TRBJ1-1,TRBD1,TRBV9,CASSVGTGGLNTEAFF,TGTGCCAGCAGCGTGGGGACAGGGGGCTTGAACACTGAAGCTTTCTTT